These T cell receptor beta chains were read from a single sample in a study of blood T cells in healthy people across ages. TCRdb independently ran MiXCR on the 5' RACE reads; one entry per CDR3 protein. The table has 1.5 million to 2 million distinct CDR3 sequences, roughly 43% seen once. Specimen: blood. These receptors were obtained from a human donor in good health. Each CDR3 is given with its conserved first and last residue. Each record gives: CDR3 protein, V gene, J gene.

cdr3_aa: CASSQDAWVGHYGYTF
v_call: TRBV11-3
j_call: TRBJ1-2

cdr3_aa: CSVSSGGAGKNIQYF
v_call: TRBV20-1
j_call: TRBJ2-4

cdr3_aa: CAISTGQTYEQYF
v_call: TRBV10-3
j_call: TRBJ2-7

cdr3_aa: CASSSGWSWGTEAFF
v_call: TRBV11-2
j_call: TRBJ1-1

cdr3_aa: CSVSGEAEAFF
v_call: TRBV29-1
j_call: TRBJ1-1

cdr3_aa: CASSHRTGVNGYTF
v_call: TRBV7-2
j_call: TRBJ1-2

cdr3_aa: CANSLMDPATNEKLFF
v_call: TRBV5-1
j_call: TRBJ1-4

cdr3_aa: CASSQALQGAGEQYF
v_call: TRBV4-1
j_call: TRBJ2-7

cdr3_aa: CASSDRDRAMLEQFF
v_call: TRBV25-1
j_call: TRBJ2-1

cdr3_aa: CASRGNRDHWKEQYF
v_call: TRBV27
j_call: TRBJ2-7

cdr3_aa: CASRQHGTPYEQYF
v_call: TRBV7-9
j_call: TRBJ2-7

cdr3_aa: CASSDGSIAKNIQYF
v_call: TRBV6-4
j_call: TRBJ2-4

cdr3_aa: CASSYGTRGSGANVLTF
v_call: TRBV7-9
j_call: TRBJ2-6

cdr3_aa: CASSPKDGGAASTDTQYF
v_call: TRBV7-8
j_call: TRBJ2-3

cdr3_aa: CASSLAGQPNEKLFF
v_call: TRBV12-3/TRBV12-4
j_call: TRBJ1-4

cdr3_aa: CASSYVGTEASGNTIYF
v_call: TRBV6-5
j_call: TRBJ1-3

cdr3_aa: CASSRRLGAGGQEAQYF
v_call: TRBV12-3/TRBV12-4
j_call: TRBJ2-5

cdr3_aa: CASSSTQENHYGYTF
v_call: TRBV3-1
j_call: TRBJ1-2

cdr3_aa: CASSVADINEQYF
v_call: TRBV9
j_call: TRBJ2-7

cdr3_aa: CASRPNPPGTGLNTQYF
v_call: TRBV7-2
j_call: TRBJ2-3

cdr3_aa: CASMEGGWIEKLFF
v_call: TRBV2
j_call: TRBJ1-4

cdr3_aa: CASSLGGWGNTEAFF
v_call: TRBV7-2
j_call: TRBJ1-1

cdr3_aa: CSGRDTRLAGNYGYTF
v_call: TRBV20-1
j_call: TRBJ1-2

cdr3_aa: CASSSFTRQETQYF
v_call: TRBV7-8
j_call: TRBJ2-5

cdr3_aa: CAIRQTALEQFF
v_call: TRBV10-3
j_call: TRBJ2-1

cdr3_aa: CASSLLRSGTEAFF
v_call: TRBV12-3/TRBV12-4
j_call: TRBJ1-1

cdr3_aa: CASSSGPGTNEKLFF
v_call: TRBV7-2
j_call: TRBJ1-4

cdr3_aa: CSVDRQGAGDYEQYF
v_call: TRBV29-1
j_call: -

cdr3_aa: CASSLGTGMEDTQYF
v_call: TRBV7-3
j_call: TRBJ2-3

cdr3_aa: CAIRAASGKALSSYNEQFF
v_call: TRBV10-3
j_call: TRBJ2-1

cdr3_aa: CAIGDISGHTEAFF
v_call: TRBV10-3
j_call: TRBJ1-1

cdr3_aa: CSVGSIDSYGYTF
v_call: TRBV29-1
j_call: TRBJ1-2

cdr3_aa: CSARRGGFREKLFF
v_call: TRBV20-1
j_call: TRBJ1-4

cdr3_aa: CACSLRDSSIYGYTF
v_call: TRBV7-3
j_call: TRBJ1-2

cdr3_aa: CASSPVVYSQETQYF
v_call: TRBV7-9
j_call: TRBJ2-5

cdr3_aa: CASSATGVRSPLHF
v_call: TRBV28
j_call: TRBJ1-6

cdr3_aa: CASSLEKPTHRGYTF
v_call: TRBV7-2
j_call: TRBJ1-2

cdr3_aa: CASSRYKDSPLHF
v_call: TRBV7-8
j_call: TRBJ1-6

cdr3_aa: CASSLGWTEAFF
v_call: TRBV7-9
j_call: TRBJ1-1

cdr3_aa: CSATPGLAGGSQETQYF
v_call: TRBV20-1
j_call: TRBJ2-5

cdr3_aa: CSARDSSGGVYYNEQFF
v_call: TRBV20-1
j_call: TRBJ2-1

cdr3_aa: CSARAFFTAGETQYF
v_call: TRBV20-1
j_call: TRBJ2-5

cdr3_aa: CASSDYGTGFSSGSYEQYF
v_call: TRBV2
j_call: TRBJ2-7

cdr3_aa: CASSLGEERGGSPLHF
v_call: TRBV5-5
j_call: TRBJ1-6

cdr3_aa: CASSRREQLYNEQFF
v_call: TRBV3-1
j_call: TRBJ2-1

cdr3_aa: CASSSSGGTGSGYTF
v_call: TRBV7-3
j_call: TRBJ1-2

cdr3_aa: CASSYGLGRMGTYEQYF
v_call: TRBV6-2/TRBV6-3
j_call: TRBJ2-7

cdr3_aa: CASRQGRTEAFF
v_call: TRBV28
j_call: TRBJ1-1

cdr3_aa: CASSQGERDTQYF
v_call: TRBV4-1
j_call: TRBJ2-5